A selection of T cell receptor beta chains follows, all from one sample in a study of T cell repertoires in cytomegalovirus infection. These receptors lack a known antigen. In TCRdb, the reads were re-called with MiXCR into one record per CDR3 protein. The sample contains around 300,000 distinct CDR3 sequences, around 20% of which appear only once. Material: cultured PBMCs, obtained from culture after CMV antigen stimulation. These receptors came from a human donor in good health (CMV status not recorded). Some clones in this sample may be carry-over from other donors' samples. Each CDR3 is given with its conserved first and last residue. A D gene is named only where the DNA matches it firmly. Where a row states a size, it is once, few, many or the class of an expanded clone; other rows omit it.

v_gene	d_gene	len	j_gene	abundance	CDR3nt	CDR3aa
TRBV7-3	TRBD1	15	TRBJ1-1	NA	TGTGCCATCGCACCGGGACAGGGTTCGTCGACTGAAGCTTTCTTT	CAIAPGQGSSTEAFF
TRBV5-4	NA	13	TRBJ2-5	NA	TGTGCCAGCAGCTCCCACAGGTGGGAGACCCAGTACTTC	CASSSHRWETQYF
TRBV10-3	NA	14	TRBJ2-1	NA	TGTGCCATCAGTGATGGGGGAGACTACAATGAGCAGTTCTTC	CAISDGGDYNEQFF
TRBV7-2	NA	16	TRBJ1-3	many	TGTGCCAGCAGCTTAGCGACAGCAGGAGCTGGAAACACCATATATTTT	CASSLATAGAGNTIYF
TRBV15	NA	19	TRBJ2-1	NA	TGTGCCACCAGCAGAGACCATTACGCGGCGGGTCTGGCTTTGTATGAGCAGTTCTTC	CATSRDHYAAGLALYEQFF
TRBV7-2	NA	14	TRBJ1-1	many	TGTGCCAGCAGCTTTATTCAGGCTAACACTGAAGCTTTCTTT	CASSFIQANTEAFF
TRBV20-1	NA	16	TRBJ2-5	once	TGCAGTGCTAGAGATAGAACAGGGAAGATCCTTGAGACCCAGTACTTC	CSARDRTGKILETQYF
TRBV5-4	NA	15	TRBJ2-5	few	TGTGCCAGCAGCTTCCACCTAGCGAATAAAGAGACCCAGTACTTC	CASSFHLANKETQYF
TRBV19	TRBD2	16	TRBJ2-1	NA	TGTGCCAGTAGTATCATAACGCGGGAGGGCCAGGATGAGCAGTTCTTC	CASSIITREGQDEQFF
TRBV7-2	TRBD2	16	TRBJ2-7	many	TGTGCCAGCAGCCTAGGGGGCGGGAGGGCGGCCTACGAGCAGTACTTC	CASSLGGGRAAYEQYF
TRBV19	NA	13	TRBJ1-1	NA	TGTGCCAGTAGCCGTATCAGTGCCACTGAAGCTTTCTTT	CASSRISATEAFF
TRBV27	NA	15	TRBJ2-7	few	TGTGCCAGCAGTGTCTCCGGGCACAGCTCCTACGAGCAGTACTTC	CASSVSGHSSYEQYF
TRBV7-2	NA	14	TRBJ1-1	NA	TGTGCCAGCAGCTTACCAGCCATGAACACTGAAGCTTTCTTT	CASSLPAMNTEAFF
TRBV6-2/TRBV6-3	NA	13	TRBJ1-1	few	TGTGCCAGCAGTTACTCGAGAGGAAATGAAGCTTTCTTT	CASSYSRGNEAFF
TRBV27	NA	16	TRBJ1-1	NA	TGTGCCAGCAGTACGCTAACAGGGAGGTTAAACACTGAAGCTTTCTTT	CASSTLTGRLNTEAFF
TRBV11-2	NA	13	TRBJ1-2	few	TGTGCCAGCAGCCTTCGACAGCGTGGGAGCTACACCTTC	CASSLRQRGSYTF
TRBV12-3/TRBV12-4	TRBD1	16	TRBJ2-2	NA	TGTGCCAGCAGTACGGGACAGGGGGCTCGTACCGGGGAGCTGTTTTTT	CASSTGQGARTGELFF
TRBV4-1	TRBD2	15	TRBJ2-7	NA	TGCGCCAGCAGCCAACCGGCGGGAGGAACCTACGAGCAGTACTTC	CASSQPAGGTYEQYF
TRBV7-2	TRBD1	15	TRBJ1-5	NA	TGTGCCAGCAGCCTAACAGGGGATGGCAATCAGCCCCAGCATTTT	CASSLTGDGNQPQHF
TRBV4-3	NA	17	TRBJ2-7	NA	TGCGCCAGCAGCCAAGATCTTAGCCGTGGCGGATCCTACGAGCAGTACTTC	CASSQDLSRGGSYEQYF
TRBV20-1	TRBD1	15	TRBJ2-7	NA	TGCAGTGCTAGAGTCCCGGACAGGGGATTACGAGAGCAGTACTTC	CSARVPDRGLREQYF
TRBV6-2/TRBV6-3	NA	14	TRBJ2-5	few	TGTGCCAGCAGTGAAGACGGAGGGGAAGAGACCCAGTACTTC	CASSEDGGEETQYF
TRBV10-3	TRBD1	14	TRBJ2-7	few	TGTGCCATCAGATCCGGGACAGTGCTCTACGAGCAGTACTTC	CAIRSGTVLYEQYF
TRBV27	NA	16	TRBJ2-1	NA	TGTGCCAGCGGGAATAGCGGCGATCTTTTCTACAATGAGCAGTTCTTC	CASGNSGDLFYNEQFF
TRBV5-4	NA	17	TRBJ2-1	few	TGTGCCAGCAGCCCACCCTCAGCGGTTAGCTCCTACAATGAGCAGTTCTTC	CASSPPSAVSSYNEQFF
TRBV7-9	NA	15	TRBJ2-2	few	TGTGCCAGCAGCCCCCAGCGGGCGCAAACCGGGGAGCTGTTTTTT	CASSPQRAQTGELFF
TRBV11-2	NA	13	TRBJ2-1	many	TGTGCCAGCTCAGCGGAGATGTACAATGAGCAGTTCTTC	CASSAEMYNEQFF
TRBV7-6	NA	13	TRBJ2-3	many	TGTGCCAGCATCCCGTCGGGGGTGGATACGCAGTATTTT	CASIPSGVDTQYF
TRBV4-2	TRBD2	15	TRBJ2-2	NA	TGTGCCAGCAGCCAAGCGGGAGGCCCCACCGGGGAGCTGTTTTTT	CASSQAGGPTGELFF
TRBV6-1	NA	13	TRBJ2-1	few	TGTGCCAGCATCCACGAGGGGGTGTCCGAGCAGTTCTTC	CASIHEGVSEQFF
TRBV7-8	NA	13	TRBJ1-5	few	TGTGCCAGCACCCCCTCAGGCAATCAGCCCCAGCATTTT	CASTPSGNQPQHF
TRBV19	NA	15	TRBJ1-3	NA	TGTGCCAGTAGTAATGGTGGGACACATGGAAACACCATATATTTT	CASSNGGTHGNTIYF
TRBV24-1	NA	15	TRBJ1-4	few	TGTGCCACCAGTAGAGGAGTCTCAACTAATGAAAAACTGTTTTTT	CATSRGVSTNEKLFF
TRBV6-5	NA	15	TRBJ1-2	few	TGTGCCAGCAGCTCCCTCGGTCCGCAATTGTGGGGCTACACCTTC	CASSSLGPQLWGYTF
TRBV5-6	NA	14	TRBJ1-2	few	TGTGCCAGCAGCTTTGGAATCCTATTTACTGGCTACACCTTC	CASSFGILFTGYTF
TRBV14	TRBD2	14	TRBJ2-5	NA	TGTGCCAGCAGCGCCTCCTCGGGGGGAGAGACCCAGTACTTC	CASSASSGGETQYF
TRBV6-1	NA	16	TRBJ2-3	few	TGTGCCAGCGGCTCAAGGGGGGGGAGTGGCACAGATACGCAGTATTTT	CASGSRGGSGTDTQYF